This T cell receptor beta chain derives from a study of RUNX1 and TCR beta rearrangement in T-cell leukemia. TCR beta DJ and VDJ rearrangements were read by next generation amplicon sequencing. MiXCR, run by TCRdb on the PCR reads, gives a single entry per CDR3 protein. The sample carries more than 200 distinct CDR3 sequences, 31% recorded once. The specimen sequenced was blood. These receptors came from a female donor with T-cell acute lymphoblastic leukemia.

In this sample, this clonotype is large. The CDR3 region is CASREQGALYGYTF. The CDR3, as DNA: TGTGCCAGCAGGGAGCAGGGGGCTCTCTATGGCTACACCTTC. The chain couples TRBV6-5 to TRBJ1-2; TRBD1 matches at 8 bases. V lost 6 bases and J lost 4; bases outside the gene matches: 7. CDR3 length equals 14 residues. Germline lookup yields CDR1 MNHEY and CDR2 SVGAGI.